This T cell receptor beta chain is drawn from a study of blood T cell repertoires in COVID-19. For the study at large: Sources were T cells, B-cell-depleted T cells, or PBMCs; the material itself was cDNA or gDNA.

Trimming pared 5 bases from V and 0 bases from J, leaving 23 bases between. Per the germline V gene, CDR1 is MNHEY and CDR2 is SMNVEV (reference sequence). The CDR3 has 20 residues. Enrollees, about 18 to 95 years old, lived in about two dozen US areas. Donors of Cohort 3 who recovered were those that had two negative PCRs, clearance, or symptom resolution. The method was immunoSEQ multiplex PCR; TCRdb's version includes in-frame clones alone and lacks a portion of them. The table has roughly 150,000 clones, less than 90% seen once. This TCR came from a woman in her fifties or sixties who had recovered from COVID-19. The chain recombines TRBV27 with TRBJ1-6; the D gene is possibly TRBD1 (5 bases). Material: PBMCs or T cells enriched from blood (not recorded which). The chain's CDR3 is CASSTHPLTGSNSYNSPLHF. CDR3 nucleotide sequence: TGTGCCAGCAGTACACATCCCCTTACAGGCTCAAACTCCTATAATTCACCCCTCCACTTT.